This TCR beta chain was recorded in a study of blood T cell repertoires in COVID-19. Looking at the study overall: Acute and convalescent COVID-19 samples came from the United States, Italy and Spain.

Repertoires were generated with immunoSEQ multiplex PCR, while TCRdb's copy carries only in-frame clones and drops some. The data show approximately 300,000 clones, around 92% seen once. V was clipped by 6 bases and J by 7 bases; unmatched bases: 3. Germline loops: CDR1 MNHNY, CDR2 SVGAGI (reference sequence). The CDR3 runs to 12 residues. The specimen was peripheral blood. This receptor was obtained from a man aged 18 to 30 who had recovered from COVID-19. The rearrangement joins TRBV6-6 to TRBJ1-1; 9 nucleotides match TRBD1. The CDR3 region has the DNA TGTGCCAGCAGACGGACAGGGGATGAAGCTTTCTTT. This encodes CASRRTGDEAFF.